The TCR beta chain described here comes from a study of blood T cell repertoires in COVID-19. Germline CDR1 reads SGDLS; CDR2 reads YYNGEE. Trimming took off 0 bases at V and 0 bases at J, with 12 bases between the two ends. This CDR3 has 16 amino acids. In the original workflow: From reference gene primer amplification, estimates of nucleated cell counts were derived. The method was immunoSEQ multiplex PCR; TCRdb's version includes in-frame clones alone and lacks a portion of them. The V and J calls and clone size are taken from that table; D and trimming were inferred from the DNA. Found here are about 250,000 clones, about nine tenths of them singletons; the top ten hold around 1.8%. Participants reported their clinical history, and cohort assignment relied on those reports.

The sample was PBMCs or T cells enriched from blood (not recorded which). The V call is TRBV9, the J call TRBJ1-1; D gene unclear. The TCR comes from a man aged 35 to 55 who had recovered from COVID-19. CDR3 nucleotide sequence: TGTGCCAGCAGCGTAGACGTGGTGGCAATGAACACTGAAGCTTTCTTT. This gives the protein CASSVDVVAMNTEAFF.